Shown below are 22 T cell receptor beta chains from a single sample sequenced in a study of blood T cell repertoires in COVID-19. TCRdb's table, derived via immunoSEQ multiplex PCR, lists solely in-frame clones and lacks some. The table has some 170,000 clones, 85% to 90% seen once. Sequencing was performed on peripheral blood. The receptor set was obtained from a woman aged 55-70 years with acute or convalescent COVID-19.

This chain joins TRBV3-1 (or the pseudogene TRBV3-2) and TRBJ2-7; possible D gene TRBD1, 5 bases. CDR3 size: 16 residues. Germline V gives CDR1 LGHDT, CDR2 YNNKEL (reference sequence). The V end lost 1 base, the J end lost 0 bases, and 13 bases lay between the germline ends. CDR3 in amino acids: CASSQVRGIFSYEQYF. DNA for the CDR3: TGTGCCAGCAGCCAAGTTAGGGGAATCTTCTCCTACGAGCAGTACTTC.

This rearrangement joins TRBV24-1 to TRBJ2-6; 8 bases fit TRBD1. The V segment lost 4 bases and the J segment 0 bases; nucleotides outside the gene matches: 10. The length of the CDR3 is 19 residues. Germline V gene sequence: CDR1 KGHDR, CDR2 SFDVKD. CDR3 nucleotide sequence: TGTGCCACCAGTGACGCCTTAGGGACAGGCAGCTCTGGGGCCAACGTCCTGACTTTC. This translates into CATSDALGTGSSGANVLTF.

The chain joins TRBV12-3 or TRBV12-4 to TRBJ1-1; D is perhaps TRBD1 (6 bases). The CDR3 runs to 12 residues. With 1 base removed from V and 12 bases from J, the gap between germline ends came to 12 bases. The CDR3 sequence is CASSLVQGSPFF. In DNA form, the CDR3 reads TGTGCCAGCAGTTTAGTGCAGGGGAGTCCTTTCTTT.

This rearrangement joins TRBV30 to TRBJ1-2; D is possibly TRBD1 (5 bases). The germline gives CDR1 GTSNPN, CDR2 SVGIG (reference sequence). Trimming pared 8 bases from V and 3 bases from J, leaving 13 bases between. This CDR3 is 12 amino acids long. The CDR3 region has the DNA TGTGCCCGATACCAGGGATACTATGGCTACACCTTC. The encoded protein is CARYQGYYGYTF.

This clone was observed a handful of times. The V call is TRBV9, the J call TRBJ2-1; 8 positions agree with TRBD2. The V gene end was trimmed by 6 bases and the J gene end by 4 bases; junction bases not matched to a gene: 9. Per germline, CDR1 SGDLS and CDR2 YYNGEE. This CDR3 is 15 amino acids long. CDR3 in DNA: TGTGCCAGCAACCCGAGCGGGAGCACTTACAATGAGCAGTTCTTC. Translated, it gives CASNPSGSTYNEQFF.

The chain uses TRBV10-1 and TRBJ1-2; 7 bases fit TRBD1. J lost 4 bases, V lost 6 bases, and 5 bases had no gene match. The CDR3 is made up of 13 amino acids. Germline V gene sequence: CDR1 WNHNN, CDR2 SYGVQD (reference sequence). The CDR3 protein is CASSPQGPYGYTF. CDR3 nucleotide sequence: TGCGCCAGCAGCCCACAGGGGCCCTATGGCTACACCTTC.

The rearrangement uses TRBV5-1 and TRBJ1-1, with D possibly TRBD1 on 5 matching bases. The CDR3 totals 12 residues. Trimming pared 4 bases from V and 7 bases from J, leaving 11 bases between. Germline V gene data show CDR1 as SGHRS and CDR2 as YFSETQ. The DNA of the CDR3 is TGCGCCAGCAGCCCAGGGATTGGTGAAGCTTTCTTT. This gives the protein CASSPGIGEAFF.

The rearrangement uses TRBV29-1 and TRBJ2-7; 8 bases are a match to TRBD2. Germline-derived CDR1 and CDR2 are SQVTM and ANQGSEA. Trimming cost V 5 bases and J 1 base; bases outside gene matches: 7. The CDR3 spans 14 residues. CDR3 residues: CSVRVSGTSYEQYF. DNA for the CDR3: TGCAGCGTTCGGGTTAGCGGGACTTCCTACGAGCAGTACTTC.

This rearrangement joins TRBV2 to TRBJ2-2; TRBD1 aligns across 8 bases. CDR1 and CDR2 from the germline V gene are SNHLY and FYNNEI. The CDR3 has 15 residues. The V gene end was trimmed by 4 bases and the J gene end by 8 bases; junction bases not matched to a gene: 9. This chain's CDR3 is CASSGGQAYTGELFF. The CDR3 nucleotides read TGTGCCAGCAGTGGGGGACAGGCCTATACGGGGGAGCTGTTTTTT.

This CDR3 is CASSDLILAGDTDTQYF. The CDR3 DNA follows: TGTGCCAGCAGTGATCTCATACTAGCGGGAGACACAGATACGCAGTATTTT. The rearrangement links TRBV2 to TRBJ2-3; 11 nucleotides agree with TRBD2. Germline V lookup: CDR1 SNHLY, CDR2 FYNNEI. The CDR3 length is 17 residues. After removal of 3 bases from V and 2 bases from J, the junction contained 7 bases not matched to a gene.

This rearrangement joins TRBV7-9 to TRBJ1-5; TRBD1 aligns across 7 bases. V trimming: 4 bases; J trimming: 0 bases; junction bases outside the gene matches: 3. Germline V gives CDR1 SEHNR, CDR2 FQNEAQ (reference sequence). The CDR3 is 15 residues long. CDR3 sequence reads: CASSWGQNSNQPQHF. The CDR3 DNA reads as TGTGCCAGCAGCTGGGGACAGAATAGCAATCAGCCCCAGCATTTT. Full variable domain (rest looked up from reference TRBV7-9 and TRBJ1-5): DTGVSQNPRHKITKRGQNVTFRCDPISEHNRLYWYRQTLGQGPEFLTYFQNEAQLEKSRLLSDRFSAERPKGSFSTLEIQRTEQGDSAMYLCASSWGQNSNQPQHFGDGTRLSIL.

V and J are TRBV5-8 and TRBJ2-5; D is unresolved. The CDR3 is made up of 11 amino acids. Deletions cut 1 base from V and 4 bases from J, with 2 bases between. The germline gives CDR1 SGHTS, CDR2 YDEGEE. This CDR3 is CASSLRETQYF. The CDR3 region has the DNA TGTGCCAGCAGCTTGCGAGAGACCCAGTACTTC.

Regarding this clone: This sample also contains other DNA sequences that code for the same CDR3. CDR3 protein: CASSLGGSNQPQHF. The CDR3 region has the DNA TGCGCCAGCAGCTTGGGAGGGTCCAATCAGCCCCAGCATTTT. This chain joins TRBV5-1 and TRBJ1-5; D is uncertain. This CDR3 contains 14 residues. V lost 0 bases and J lost 3, with 7 bases in between. Germline V CDR1 and CDR2: SGHRS, YFSETQ. Supplemented by reference TRBV5-1 and TRBJ1-5, the full variable domain reads KAGVTQTPRYLIKTRGQQVTLSCSPISGHRSVSWYQQTPGQGLQFLFEYFSETQRNKGNFPGRFSGRQFSNSRSEMNVSTLELGDSALYLCASSLGGSNQPQHFGDGTRLSIL.

This chain uses TRBV19 with TRBJ1-2, with D uncertain. Germline V gene sequence: CDR1 LNHDA, CDR2 SQIVND (reference sequence). Trimming removed 7 bases at V and 2 bases at J, with 8 bases between. CDR3 length: 12 residues. CDR3 nucleotides: TGTGCCAGTACCACCCGGAACTATGGCTACACCTTC. Its protein is CASTTRNYGYTF.

V gene TRBV29-1 combines with J gene TRBJ1-2, with TRBD1 matching over 7 bases. Trimming removed 4 bases from V and 1 base from J; junction bases left unmatched: 9. The CDR3 has 15 residues. Germline V gene sequence: CDR1 SQVTM, CDR2 ANQGSEA. CDR3 nucleotides: TGCAGCGTTGTGACAGGGCCCTGGGGTAACTATGGCTACACCTTC. Protein product: CSVVTGPWGNYGYTF.

The J gene is TRBJ1-2, the V gene TRBV5-8, with D possibly matching TRBD1 (6 bases). The germline CDR1 and CDR2 sequences are SGHTS and YDEGEE. The CDR3 consists of 11 residues. Trimming left V 1 base short and J 13 bases short, with 11 bases between. Here the CDR3 reads CASSLPGGPTF. The CDR3 nucleotides are TGTGCCAGCAGCTTGCCGGGGGGCCCCACCTTC.

The chain combines TRBV19 with TRBJ2-1, with 7 positions matching TRBD2. After removal of 4 bases from V and 9 bases from J, the junction contained 6 bases not matched to a gene. The CDR3 length is 13 residues. CDR1 and CDR2 from the germline V gene are LNHDA and SQIVND (reference sequence). The CDR3 region is CASSTASGPEQFF. The CDR3 nucleotides read TGTGCCAGTAGTACCGCTAGCGGACCTGAGCAGTTCTTC.

This rearrangement joins TRBV10-3 to TRBJ2-7; 7 bases align to TRBD1. The CDR3 loop spans 12 amino acids. V lost 10 bases and J lost 4; bases outside the gene matches: 7. Germline lookup yields CDR1 ENHRY and CDR2 SYGVKD. CDR3 residues: CATGQAGYEQYV. DNA for the CDR3: TGTGCCACCGGACAGGCTGGATACGAGCAGTACGTC.

The gene calls are TRBV28 and TRBJ1-6; 9 bases are shared with TRBD1. Trimming at V came to 2 bases and at J to 9 bases, leaving 17 bases not matched to a gene. The CDR3 covers 19 residues. In germline, CDR1 is MDHEN, CDR2 SYDVKM. The CDR3 spells CASSLPPHTGTGRLSPLHF. CDR3 bases: TGTGCCAGCAGTTTACCGCCCCATACCGGGACAGGGCGCCTTTCACCCCTCCACTTT. Full variable domain (missing parts from reference TRBV28 and TRBJ1-6): DVKVTQSSRYLVKRTGEKVFLECVQDMDHENMFWYRQDPGLGLRLIYFSYDVKMKEKGDIPEGYSVSREKKERFSLILESASTNQTSMYLCASSLPPHTGTGRLSPLHFGNGTRLTVT.

The V call is TRBV5-6, the J call TRBJ1-2; a possible D gene is TRBD1 (6 bases). Germline-derived CDR1 and CDR2 are SGHDT and YYEEEE. The V end lost 1 base, the J end lost 5 bases, and 12 bases lay between the germline ends. The CDR3 covers 14 residues. The CDR3 DNA follows: TGTGCCAGCAGCTTGAGGGGGTCTGGGTATGGCTACACCTTC. This gives the protein CASSLRGSGYGYTF.

The CDR3 sequence: CASSTSERFFELFF. The CDR3, as DNA: TGCGCCAGCAGCACATCGGAGCGGTTTTTTGAACTGTTTTTT. The chain couples TRBV4-1 to TRBJ1-4, with D hard to call. The CDR3 consists of 14 residues. V gave up 5 bases and J gave up 12 bases, with 19 bases separating them. CDR1 MGHRA and CDR2 YSYEKL come from the germline V gene.

The V and J genes are TRBV25-1 and TRBJ1-6, with TRBD1 identical over 7 bases. The trim removed 4 bases at V and 9 bases at J, leaving 6 bases unmatched. CDR1 is MGHDK and CDR2 is SYGVNS in the germline V gene. The CDR3 contains 14 residues. The CDR3: CASSVQGESSPLHF. The DNA for the CDR3 is TGTGCCAGCAGTGTCCAGGGGGAGAGTTCACCCCTCCACTTT.